This T cell receptor beta chain is drawn from a study of T cell responses to AZD1222 COVID-19 vaccine. The protocol was immunoSEQ multiplex PCR, while the TCRdb copy is restricted to in-frame clones and leaves out a portion. This repertoire shows 150,000 or so clones, roughly 90% found once; its top ten account for around 3.1%. CDR1 and CDR2 from the germline V gene are LGHDT and YNNKEL (reference sequence). This CDR3 has 12 amino acids. Trimming stripped 1 base from V and 4 bases from J, with 4 bases between. Notes on the study in general: When two AZD1222 doses had been given, Spike-specific TCR breadth and depth rose. Repertoires in all cases were sampled only once the peak T cell response had passed. Targeting of unmutated variant regions was reportedly seen in nearly half of spike-specific TCRs. Recipients of AZD1222 seropositive at baseline numbered only five or six.

Details on this clone: Its matching antigen is unknown.

The sample was peripheral blood, taken on day 0 of AZD1222 vaccination. The chain uses TRBV3-1 (or the pseudogene TRBV3-2) and TRBJ1-2; D is ambiguous. The clonotype comes from an adult in good health. The CDR3 loop reads CASSQGFYGYTF. The CDR3 DNA is TGTGCCAGCAGCCAAGGTTTCTATGGCTACACCTTC.